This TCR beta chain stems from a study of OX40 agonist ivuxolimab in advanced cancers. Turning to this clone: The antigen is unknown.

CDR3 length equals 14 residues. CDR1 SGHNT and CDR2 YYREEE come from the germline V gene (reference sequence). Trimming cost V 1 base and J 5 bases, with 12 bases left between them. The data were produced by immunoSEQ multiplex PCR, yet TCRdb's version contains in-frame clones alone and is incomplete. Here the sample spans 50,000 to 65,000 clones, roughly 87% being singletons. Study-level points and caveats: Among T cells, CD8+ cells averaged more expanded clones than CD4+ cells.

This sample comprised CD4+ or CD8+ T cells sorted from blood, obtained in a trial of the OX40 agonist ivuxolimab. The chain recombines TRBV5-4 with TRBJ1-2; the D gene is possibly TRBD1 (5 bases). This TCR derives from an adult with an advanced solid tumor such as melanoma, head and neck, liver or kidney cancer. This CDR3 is CASSLTRVEYGYTF. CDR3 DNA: TGTGCCAGCAGCTTGACCAGGGTAGAGTATGGCTACACCTTC.